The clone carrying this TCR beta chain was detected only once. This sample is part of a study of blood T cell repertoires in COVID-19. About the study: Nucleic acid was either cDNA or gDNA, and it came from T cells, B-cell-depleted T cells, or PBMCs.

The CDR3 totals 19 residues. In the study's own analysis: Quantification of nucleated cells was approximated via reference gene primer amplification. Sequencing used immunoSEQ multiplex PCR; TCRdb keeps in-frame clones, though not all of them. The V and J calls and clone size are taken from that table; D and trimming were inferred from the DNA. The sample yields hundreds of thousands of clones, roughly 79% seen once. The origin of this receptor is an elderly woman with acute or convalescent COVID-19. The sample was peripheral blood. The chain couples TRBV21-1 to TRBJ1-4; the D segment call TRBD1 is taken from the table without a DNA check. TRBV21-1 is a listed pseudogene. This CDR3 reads CASSKIVKGPLDRYEKLFF. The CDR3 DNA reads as TGTGCCAGCAGCAAAATTGTAAAGGGGCCGCTCGATCGATATGAAAAACTGTTTTTT.